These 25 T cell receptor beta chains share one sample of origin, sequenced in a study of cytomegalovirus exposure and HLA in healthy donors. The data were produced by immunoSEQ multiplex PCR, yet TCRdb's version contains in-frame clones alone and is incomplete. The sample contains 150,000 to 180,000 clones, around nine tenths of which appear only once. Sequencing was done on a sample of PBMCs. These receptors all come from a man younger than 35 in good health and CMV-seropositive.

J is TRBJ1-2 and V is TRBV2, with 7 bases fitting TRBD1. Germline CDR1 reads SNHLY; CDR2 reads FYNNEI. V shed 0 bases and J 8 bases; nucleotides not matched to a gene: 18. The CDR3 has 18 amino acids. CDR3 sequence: CASSEALTGVFLLWGYTF. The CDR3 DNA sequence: TGTGCCAGCAGTGAAGCACTCACAGGGGTTTTCCTGCTATGGGGCTACACCTTC.

The CDR3 is CASSASSDTQYF. The CDR3 coding sequence is TGTGCCAGCTCAGCGAGTTCAGATACGCAGTATTTT. V and J are TRBV18 and TRBJ2-3; D is ambiguous. The CDR3 runs to 12 residues. The V end lost 5 bases, the J end lost 4 bases, and 7 bases lay between the germline ends. Germline V gene lookup returns CDR1 KGHSH and CDR2 LQKENI.

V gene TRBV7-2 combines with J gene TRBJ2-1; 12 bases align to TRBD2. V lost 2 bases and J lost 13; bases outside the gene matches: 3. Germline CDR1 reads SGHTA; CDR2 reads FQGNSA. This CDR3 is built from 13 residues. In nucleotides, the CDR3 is TGTGCCAGCAGCTTACGACTAGCGGGAGAACAGTTCTTC. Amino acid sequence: CASSLRLAGEQFF.

The CDR3 DNA sequence: TGTGCCAGCAGCAGCTCGAGGGTGCGGGGCACTGAAGCTTTCTTT. This gives the protein CASSSSRVRGTEAFF. The gene calls are TRBV7-8 and TRBJ1-1; D unresolved. This CDR3 region has 15 residues. CDR1 and CDR2 from the germline V gene are SGHVS and FQNEAQ. Trimming stripped 5 bases from V and 4 bases from J, with 17 bases between.

Here the CDR3 DNA reads TGTGCCAGCAGACTGTCTGGGGCCAACGTCCTGACTTTC. Translation: CASRLSGANVLTF. The J gene is TRBJ2-6, the V gene TRBV6-5; no firm D call. V lost 6 bases and J lost 1, with 4 bases in between. There are 13 residues in the CDR3. CDR1 is MNHEY and CDR2 is SVGAGI in the germline V gene.

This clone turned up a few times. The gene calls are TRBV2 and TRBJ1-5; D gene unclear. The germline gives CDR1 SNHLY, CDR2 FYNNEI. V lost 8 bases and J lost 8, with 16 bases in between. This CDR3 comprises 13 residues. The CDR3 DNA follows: TGTGCCAGCCGCAGCAATGCGGCAAAGCCCCAGCATTTT. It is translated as CASRSNAAKPQHF.

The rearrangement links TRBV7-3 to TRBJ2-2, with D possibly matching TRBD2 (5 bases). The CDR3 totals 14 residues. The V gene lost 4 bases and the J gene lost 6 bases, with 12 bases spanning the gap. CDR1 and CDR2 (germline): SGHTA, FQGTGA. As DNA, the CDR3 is TGTGCCAGCAGCTGGACTGGAGGAGCCGGGGAGCTGTTTTTT. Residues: CASSWTGGAGELFF.

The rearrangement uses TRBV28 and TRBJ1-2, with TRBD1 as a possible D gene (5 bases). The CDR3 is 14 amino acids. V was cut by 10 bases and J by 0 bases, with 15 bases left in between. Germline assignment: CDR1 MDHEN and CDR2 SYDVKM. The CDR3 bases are TGTGCCATATCTGGGGACTTAGCTAACTATGGCTACACCTTC. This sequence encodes CAISGDLANYGYTF.

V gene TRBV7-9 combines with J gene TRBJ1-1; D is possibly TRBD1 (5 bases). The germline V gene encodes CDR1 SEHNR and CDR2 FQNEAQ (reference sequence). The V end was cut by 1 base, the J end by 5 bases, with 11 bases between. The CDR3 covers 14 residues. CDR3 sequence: CASSLGAGPTEAFF. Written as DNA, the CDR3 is TGTGCCAGCAGCTTAGGCGCAGGGCCAACTGAAGCTTTCTTT.

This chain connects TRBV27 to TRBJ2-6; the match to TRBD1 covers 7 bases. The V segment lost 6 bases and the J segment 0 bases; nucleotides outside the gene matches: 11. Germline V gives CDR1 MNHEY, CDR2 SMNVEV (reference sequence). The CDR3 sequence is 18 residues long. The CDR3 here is CASSWTGLSPSGANVLTF. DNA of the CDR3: TGTGCCAGCAGCTGGACAGGCCTATCCCCCTCTGGGGCCAACGTCCTGACTTTC.

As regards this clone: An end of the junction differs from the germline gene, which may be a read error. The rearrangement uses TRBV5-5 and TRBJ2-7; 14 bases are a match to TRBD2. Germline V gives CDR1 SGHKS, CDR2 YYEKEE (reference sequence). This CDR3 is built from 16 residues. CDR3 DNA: TGCGCCAGCAGCCCGGGACTAGCGGGGGAAACCTACGAGCAGTACTTC. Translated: CASSPGLAGETYEQYF. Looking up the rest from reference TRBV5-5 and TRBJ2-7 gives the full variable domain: DAGVTQSPTHLIKTRGQQVTLRCSPISGHKSVSWYQQVLGQGPQFIFQYYEKEERGRGNFPDRFSARQFPNYSSELNVNALLLGDSALYLCASSPGLAGETYEQYFGPGTRLTVT.

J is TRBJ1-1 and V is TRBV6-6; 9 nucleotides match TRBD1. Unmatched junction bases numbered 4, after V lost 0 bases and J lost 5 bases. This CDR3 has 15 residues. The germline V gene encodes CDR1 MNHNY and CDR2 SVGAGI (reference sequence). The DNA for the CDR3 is TGTGCCAGCAGTTACTCCCCGACAGGGGGGACTGAAGCTTTCTTT. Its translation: CASSYSPTGGTEAFF.

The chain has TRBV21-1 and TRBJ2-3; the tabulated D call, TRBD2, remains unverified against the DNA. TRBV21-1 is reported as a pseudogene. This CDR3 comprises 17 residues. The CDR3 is CASSYNWTIGNTDTQYF. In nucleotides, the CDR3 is TGTGCCAGCAGCTACAATTGGACGATCGGGAACACAGATACGCAGTATTTT.

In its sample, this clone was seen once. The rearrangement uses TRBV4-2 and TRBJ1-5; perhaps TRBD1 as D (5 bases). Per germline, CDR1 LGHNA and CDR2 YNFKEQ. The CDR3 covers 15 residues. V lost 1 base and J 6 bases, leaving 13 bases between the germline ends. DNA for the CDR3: TGTGCCAGCAGCCAAGGGGAGGGGAAAGGTCAGCCCCAGCATTTT. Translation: CASSQGEGKGQPQHF.

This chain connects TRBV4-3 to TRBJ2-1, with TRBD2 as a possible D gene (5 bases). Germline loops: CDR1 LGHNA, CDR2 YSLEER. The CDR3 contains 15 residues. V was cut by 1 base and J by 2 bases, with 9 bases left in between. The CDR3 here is CASSQARGPYNEQFF. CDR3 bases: TGCGCCAGCAGCCAAGCCCGGGGTCCCTACAATGAGCAGTTCTTC.

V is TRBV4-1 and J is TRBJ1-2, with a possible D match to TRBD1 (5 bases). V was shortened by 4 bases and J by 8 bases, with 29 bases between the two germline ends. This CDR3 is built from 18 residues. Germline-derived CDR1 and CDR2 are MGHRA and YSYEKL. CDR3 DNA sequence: TGCGCCAGCAGCCCCCCCGGGGGAAGTGGACCAAAGGAATGGGGCTACACCTTC. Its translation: CASSPPGGSGPKEWGYTF.

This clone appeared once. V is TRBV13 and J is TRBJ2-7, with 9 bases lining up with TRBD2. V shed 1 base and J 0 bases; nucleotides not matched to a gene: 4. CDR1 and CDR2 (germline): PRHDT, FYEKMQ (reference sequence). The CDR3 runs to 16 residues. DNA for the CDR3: TGTGCCAGCAGCTTAGTGCGGGAGGGCCTCTCCTACGAGCAGTACTTC. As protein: CASSLVREGLSYEQYF.

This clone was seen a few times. The CDR3 region is CASNKAGGRGWGEQFF. The CDR3 DNA reads as TGTGCCAGCAATAAAGCGGGAGGTCGTGGATGGGGTGAGCAGTTCTTC. The V gene is TRBV6-1, the J gene TRBJ2-1; 9 nucleotides match TRBD2. V shed 7 bases, J shed 9 bases, and the junction held 16 bases outside the gene matches. The CDR3 is made up of 16 amino acids. Germline-derived CDR1 and CDR2 are MNHNS and SASEGT.

In nucleotides, the CDR3 is TGTGCCACCAGCAGAGGCGGGGCCGGGTACAATGAGCAGTTCTTC. Translating gives CATSRGGAGYNEQFF. This chain joins TRBV15 and TRBJ2-1; a possible D gene is TRBD2 (6 bases). The germline V gene encodes CDR1 LNHNV and CDR2 YYDKDF (reference sequence). V lost 1 base and J lost 4, with 11 bases in between. This CDR3 comprises 15 residues.

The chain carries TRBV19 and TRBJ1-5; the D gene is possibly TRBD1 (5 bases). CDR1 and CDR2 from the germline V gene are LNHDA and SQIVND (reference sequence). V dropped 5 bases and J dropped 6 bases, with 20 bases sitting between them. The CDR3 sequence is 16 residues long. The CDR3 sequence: CASSGSMAGMGQPQHF. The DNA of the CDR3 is TGTGCCAGTAGTGGGTCCATGGCAGGGATGGGTCAGCCCCAGCATTTT. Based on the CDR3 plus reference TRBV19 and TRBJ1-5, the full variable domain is DGGITQSPKYLFRKEGQNVTLSCEQNLNHDAMYWYRQDPGQGLRLIYYSQIVNDFQKGDIAEGYSVSREKKESFPLTVTSAQKNPTAFYLCASSGSMAGMGQPQHFGDGTRLSIL.

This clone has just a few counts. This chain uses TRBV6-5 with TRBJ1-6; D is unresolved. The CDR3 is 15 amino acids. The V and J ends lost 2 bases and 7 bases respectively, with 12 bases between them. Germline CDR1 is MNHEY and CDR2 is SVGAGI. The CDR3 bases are TGTGCCAGCAGTTACGGCAGGCCGGGGAATTCACCCCTCCACTTT. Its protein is CASSYGRPGNSPLHF.

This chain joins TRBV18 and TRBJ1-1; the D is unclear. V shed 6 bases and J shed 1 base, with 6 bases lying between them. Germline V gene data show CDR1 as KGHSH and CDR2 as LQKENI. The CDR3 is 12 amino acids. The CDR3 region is CASSVANTEAFF. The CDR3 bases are TGTGCCAGCTCCGTAGCGAACACTGAAGCTTTCTTT.

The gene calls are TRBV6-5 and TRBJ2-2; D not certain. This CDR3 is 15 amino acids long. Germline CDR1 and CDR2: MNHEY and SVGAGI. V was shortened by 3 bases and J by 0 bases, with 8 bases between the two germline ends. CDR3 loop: CASSYKRTNTGELFF. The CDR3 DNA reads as TGTGCCAGCAGTTATAAGAGGACGAACACCGGGGAGCTGTTTTTT.

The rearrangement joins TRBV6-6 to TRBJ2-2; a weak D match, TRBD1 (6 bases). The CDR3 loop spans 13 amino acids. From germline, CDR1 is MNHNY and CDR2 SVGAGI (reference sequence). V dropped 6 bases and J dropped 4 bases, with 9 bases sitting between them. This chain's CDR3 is CASRLGGTGELFF. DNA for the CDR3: TGTGCCAGCAGACTAGGGGGCACCGGGGAGCTGTTTTTT.

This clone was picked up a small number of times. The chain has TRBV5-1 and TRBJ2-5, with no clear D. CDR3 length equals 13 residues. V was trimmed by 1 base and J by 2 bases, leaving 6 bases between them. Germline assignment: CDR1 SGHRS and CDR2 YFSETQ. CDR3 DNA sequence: TGCGCCAGCAGCTTGTTGAGTCAAGAGACCCAGTACTTC. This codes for CASSLLSQETQYF.